This T cell receptor beta chain was found in a study of shared clonotypes between healthy human individuals. Across the whole study: Donors were two women and a few men aged 18 to 49. Study-wide results and limits: The donor pool, a small one, limited the genetic and exposure-history diversity represented. Sample collection involved blood only; tissue repertoires are likely different. Some clonotypes were shared by all four sorted-subset donors, while others were not shared. The non-shared ones had lower generation probabilities than the shared ones.

Notes on this clone: As yet, its antigen is unknown.

CDR1 SGHNT and CDR2 YYREEE come from the germline V gene (reference sequence). The CDR3 extends over 15 amino acids. The V gene lost 2 bases and the J gene lost 4 bases, with 14 bases spanning the gap. Assay: immunoSEQ multiplex PCR; the TCRdb copy retains only in-frame clones and omits some. Among about 2.4 million clones listed, approximately 93% were seen once. The source is a man aged 18 to 35 in good health. Some clones in this sample may be carry-over from other donors' samples. The chain recombines TRBV5-4 with TRBJ2-3, with D perhaps matching TRBD2 (7 bases). Source material: naive CD4+ T cells from PBMCs. The subset denotes: CD45RA+ positively selected. The CDR3 coding sequence is TGTGCCAGCAGCTTAGGGGGAGGGCGCCCAGATACGCAGTATTTT. Residues: CASSLGGGRPDTQYF. Full variable domain (rest looked up from reference TRBV5-4 and TRBJ2-3): ETGVTQSPTHLIKTRGQQVTLRCSSQSGHNTVSWYQQALGQGPQFIFQYYREEENGRGNFPPRFSGLQFPNYSSELNVNALELDDSALYLCASSLGGGRPDTQYFGPGTRLTVL.